This T cell receptor (beta chain) was recovered during a study of blood T cell repertoires in COVID-19. Assay used: immunoSEQ multiplex PCR; TCRdb lists only in-frame clones, some missing. The data contain about 230,000 clones, roughly 88% of them seen just once; the ten biggest clones take up more than 25%. CDR1 SGHTA and CDR2 FQGNSA come from the germline V gene. V lost 0 bases, J lost 9 bases, and 8 bases stayed unmatched. The CDR3 is 16 amino acids. The rearrangement uses TRBV7-2 and TRBJ2-1, with 10 bases fitting TRBD2. This receptor was obtained from a man in his forties with acute or convalescent COVID-19. Source material: peripheral blood. CDR3 nucleotide sequence: TGTGCCAGCAGCTTAGCCGGGGGGGCTAGCGGGGGTGAGCAGTTCTTC. It encodes CASSLAGGASGGEQFF.